This T cell receptor beta chain was identified in a study of CD8+ T cells in alopecia areata. Germline CDR1 and CDR2: SNHLY and FYNNEI. V was pared by 6 bases and J by 4 bases, with 9 bases of the junction left unmatched. The CDR3 totals 17 residues. Sequencing used cDNA as its template, made by extracting RNA and reverse transcribing it. Assay: immunoSEQ multiplex PCR; the TCRdb copy retains only in-frame clones and omits some. The repertoire holds about 200,000 clones, 55% to 75% seen once, with 5.5% to 6% in the top ten. Study conclusions and caveats: Links between baseline CD8+ expansion and response need larger treated cohorts. Among the top 100, expanded CD8+ clones were significantly decreased by tofacitinib, as was scalp clonality. Researchers report lesional scalp, most notably alopecia totalis/universalis, outstripped normal scalp in clonality. Scalp sequencing also captures normal skin's resident alphabeta T cells.

Sample treatment: oral pan-JAK inhibitor, 5-10 mg twice daily. Concerning this clone: No antigen is known for it. The same CDR3 can be traced to other DNA sequences in this sample.

The sequenced sample was CD4+ T cells sorted from blood, obtained at week 24, from a patient treated with tofacitinib. This chain connects TRBV2 to TRBJ2-3, with TRBD2 matching over 14 bases. The receptor's source is a human donor with alopecia areata. CDR3 sequence reads: CASSRGTSGSIADTQYF. CDR3 coding DNA: TGTGCCAGCAGCCGTGGGACTAGCGGGAGCATCGCAGATACGCAGTATTTT.